What follows is one TCR beta chain and its context. The sample comes from a study of PD-1 blockade in classical Hodgkin lymphoma. The V end lost 2 bases, the J end lost 8 bases, and 19 bases lay between the germline ends. The CDR3 runs 16 residues. The germline V gene encodes CDR1 SGHAT and CDR2 FQNNGV. Relapse after autologous stem cell transplantation occurred in every patient, and brentuximab vedotin exposure varied. Some clones are missing from TCRdb's copy, which holds only in-frame ones; the method was immunoSEQ multiplex PCR. The sample includes 13,000 or so clones, about 91% seen only once; the top ten take about 10%.

J is TRBJ2-1 and V is TRBV11-2, with D perhaps matching TRBD2 (5 bases). The sample consisted of peripheral blood mononuclear cells (PBMCs), taken at baseline. This clonotype originated in a human donor with classical Hodgkin lymphoma. CDR3 bases: TGTGCCAGCAGCTTAAGCCGGGTCCCGTCCGGGGATGAGCAGTTCTTC. Translation gives CASSLSRVPSGDEQFF. The variable domain in full, with the rest retrieved from reference TRBV11-2 and TRBJ2-1, is EAGVAQSPRYKIIEKRQSVAFWCNPISGHATLYWYQQILGQGPKLLIQFQNNGVVDDSQLPKDRFSAERLKGVDSTLKIQPAKLEDSAVYLCASSLSRVPSGDEQFFGPGTRLTVL.